This is a list of T cell receptor beta chains from one sample in a study of vaccination and CD4 T cells after COVID-19. TCRdb reanalysed the PCR reads using MiXCR and keeps one entry per CDR3 protein. Counted here are some 13,000 distinct CDR3 sequences, around 45% occurring once; the ten biggest clones make up approximately 15%. These receptors have no known antigen. Material for sequencing was CD4+ T cells from blood, cultured in vitro. The source is a human donor who had recovered from COVID-19. Each CDR3 is given with its conserved first and last residue. D genes are given only for firm matches. Clone size is stated in some rows and not others, as once, few, many or a class when expanded.

TRBV19	TRBD1	TRBJ1-2	NA	TGTGCCAGTAGTATATACAGGACAGGACAGCGCGGCTACACCTTC	CASSIYRTGQRGYTF
TRBV5-6	TRBD1	TRBJ2-7	NA	TGTGCCAGCACCGCCTGGGACAGGGGGTCCGAGCAGTACTTC	CASTAWDRGSEQYF
TRBV10-3	TRBD2	TRBJ2-2	few	TGTGCCATCAGTCGACTGGGGACTAGCGGCCAGAACACCGGGGAGCTGTTTTTT	CAISRLGTSGQNTGELFF
TRBV24-1	NA	TRBJ2-3	few	TGTGCCACCAGTGACCCTCAATTTAAAAATACGCAGTATTTT	CATSDPQFKNTQYF
TRBV12-3/TRBV12-4	TRBD2	TRBJ2-3	NA	TGTGCCAGCAGTTTAATAGCGGGCAGCACAGATACGCAGTATTTT	CASSLIAGSTDTQYF
TRBV11-3	NA	TRBJ2-2	NA	TGTGCCAGCAGCCCTACTGCCGCCACCGGGGAGCTGTTTTTT	CASSPTAATGELFF
TRBV20-1	NA	TRBJ1-2	few	TGCAGTGCTAGCGGGGGGCAGGGAGGCTATGGCTACACCTTC	CSASGGQGGYGYTF
TRBV7-9	TRBD2	TRBJ2-3	NA	TGTGCCAGCAGCTCGCCCAGGACTAGCGGGTGGCAGAAAGATACGCAGTATTTT	CASSSPRTSGWQKDTQYF
TRBV30	TRBD1	TRBJ1-1	NA	TGTGCCTGGAGTAGGACAGGGCTTGGGAACACTGAAGCTTTCTTT	CAWSRTGLGNTEAFF
TRBV6-5	NA	TRBJ1-5	NA	TGTGCCAGCAGTTACCGGACCGAACAGCCCCAGCATTTT	CASSYRTEQPQHF
TRBV12-3/TRBV12-4	NA	TRBJ1-2	few	TGTGCCAGCAGGGGAACCGGGAGGCGGGGCTACACCTTC	CASRGTGRRGYTF
TRBV19	TRBD1	TRBJ1-1	once	TGTGCCAGTAGTAGGCAGGGGGTCACTGAAGCTTTCTTT	CASSRQGVTEAFF
TRBV7-9	NA	TRBJ2-7	NA	TGTGCCAGCAGCTTAACGGGGAGCTCCTACGAGCAGTACTTC	CASSLTGSSYEQYF
TRBV7-2	NA	TRBJ2-1	NA	TGTGCCAGCAGCTTACATATGCAGGGGTACAATGAGCAGTTCTTC	CASSLHMQGYNEQFF
TRBV25-1	NA	TRBJ2-7	NA	TGTGCCAGCAGTGAATATTTTGTTGGGGAGCAGTACTTC	CASSEYFVGEQYF
TRBV9	NA	TRBJ2-1	NA	TGTGCCAGCAGCGTAGAGGAGAGAGGTGAGCAGTTCTTC	CASSVEERGEQFF
TRBV9	TRBD1	TRBJ1-1	NA	TGTGCCAGCAGCGTACAGACAGGGGGTAACACTGAAGCTTTCTTT	CASSVQTGGNTEAFF
TRBV11-3	NA	TRBJ2-2	NA	TGTGCCAGCAGCTTAGATCAAGCGGGCGACCCCACCGGGGAGCTGTTTTTT	CASSLDQAGDPTGELFF
TRBV5-5	TRBD2	TRBJ2-3	NA	TGTGCCAGCAGCTTGGCCGTAGCGGGGGACCCCAGGTATACGCAGTATTTT	CASSLAVAGDPRYTQYF
TRBV2	TRBD1	TRBJ1-2	few	TGTGCCAGCACCCCGGACAGGACTAACTATGGCTACACCTTC	CASTPDRTNYGYTF
TRBV10-2	NA	TRBJ1-1	few	TGCGCCAGCAGTGAGATGGGGGGGAACACTGAAGCTTTCTTT	CASSEMGGNTEAFF
TRBV24-1	TRBD1	TRBJ2-4	NA	TGTGCCACCAGTGAAGGACAGGGGTCAAACATTCAGTACTTC	CATSEGQGSNIQYF
TRBV10-1	NA	TRBJ1-1	NA	TGCGCCAGCAGTGAGTCCCCACGGGCTGAAGCTTTCTTT	CASSESPRAEAFF
TRBV6-5	TRBD1	TRBJ1-2	NA	TGTGCCAGCAGTTACCGGGACAGGGGCTATGGCTACACCTTC	CASSYRDRGYGYTF
TRBV7-9	TRBD1	TRBJ2-2	NA	TGTGCCAGCAGCCTACCCGGGACAGGGTCCTTCGGGGAGCTGTTTTTT	CASSLPGTGSFGELFF
TRBV7-2	TRBD1	TRBJ1-3	NA	TGTGCCAGCAGCTTCAGGGGGCTGATCACAGGAAACACCATATATTTT	CASSFRGLITGNTIYF
TRBV7-9	TRBD2	TRBJ2-2	NA	TGTGCCAGCAGATCAGGGAGGCTAGCGGGGGCCTTGAACACCGGGGAGGTGTTTTTT	CASRSGRLAGALNTGEVFF
TRBV11-2	NA	TRBJ1-2	NA	TGTGCCAGCAGCTTAGCCCCGGGGGACGGAATCAATGGCTACACCTTC	CASSLAPGDGINGYTF
TRBV6-1	NA	TRBJ1-1	NA	TGTGCCAGCAGGATAGGGAACACTGAAGCTTTCTTT	CASRIGNTEAFF
TRBV6-2/TRBV6-3	NA	TRBJ2-3	few	TGTGCCAGCAGTTCCGTCGCCCCAGATACGCAGTATTTT	CASSSVAPDTQYF